The TCR beta chain described here comes from a study of graft-versus-host responses after intestinal transplantation. Study-level information: All recipients got anti-thymocyte globulin induction, then tacrolimus and steroids for around three years.

Produced via immunoSEQ multiplex PCR; TCRdb's table is partial and in-frame only. Found here are about 15,000 clones, roughly 33% of them singletons; the top ten hold about 2.6%. In germline, CDR1 is SGDLS, CDR2 YYNGEE. The V end was cut by 0 bases, the J end by 4 bases, with 14 bases between. This CDR3 region has 15 residues. Researchers placed some 200,000 CFSE-labeled responder cells in culture with some 200,000 irradiated, violet-dye-labeled stimulator cells. Sequencing was performed on alloreactive CD8+ T cells from a mixed lymphocyte reaction culture, taken before intestinal transplant. Subset in this sample: CFSE-low proliferating T cells sorted from roughly six-day pre-transplant mixed lymphocyte reaction (GvH or HvG direction). The TCR originated in a human patient who received an intestinal transplant. The chain carries TRBV9 and TRBJ2-7; D might be TRBD1 (6 bases). The DNA of the CDR3 is TGTGCCAGCAGCGTAGGGACAGAAACCCTTTACGAGCAGTACTTC. The encoded protein is CASSVGTETLYEQYF. Together with reference TRBV9 and TRBJ2-7, the CDR3 gives the full variable domain: DSGVTQTPKHLITATGQRVTLRCSPRSGDLSVYWYQQSLDQGLQFLIQYYNGEERAKGNILERFSAQQFPDLHSELNLSSLELGDSALYFCASSVGTETLYEQYFGPGTRLTVT.